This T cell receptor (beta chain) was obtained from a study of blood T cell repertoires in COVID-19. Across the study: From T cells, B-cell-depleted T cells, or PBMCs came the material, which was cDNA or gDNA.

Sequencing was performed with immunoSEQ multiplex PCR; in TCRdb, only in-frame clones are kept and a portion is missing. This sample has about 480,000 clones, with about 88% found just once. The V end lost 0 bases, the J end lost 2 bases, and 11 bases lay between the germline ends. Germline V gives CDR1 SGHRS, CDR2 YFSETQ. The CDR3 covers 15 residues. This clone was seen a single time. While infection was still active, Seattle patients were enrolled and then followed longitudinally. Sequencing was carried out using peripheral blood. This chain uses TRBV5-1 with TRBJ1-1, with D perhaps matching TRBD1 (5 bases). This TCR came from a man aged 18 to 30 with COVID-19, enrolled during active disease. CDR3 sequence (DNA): TGCGCCAGCAGCTTGGGATTGGGGGGTAACACTGAAGCTTTCTTT. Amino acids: CASSLGLGGNTEAFF.